This T cell receptor beta chain was retrieved from a study of CD8+ T cells in alopecia areata. Study summary: Those treated were given oral tofacitinib at 5 to 10 mg twice daily. Whole-study results and caveats: Mice showed TCR sharing more clearly than patients did, possibly owing to HLA.

The germline V gene has CDR1 GTSNPN and CDR2 SVGIG (reference sequence). Trimming stripped 2 bases from V and 2 bases from J, with 15 bases between. The CDR3 is 15 amino acids. Isolated RNA was reverse transcribed into cDNA used as the sequencing template. Profiled with immunoSEQ multiplex PCR; TCRdb holds only in-frame clones, not every one. The data show 190,000 or so clones, around 60% seen once. Treatment meaning: oral pan-JAK inhibitor, 5-10 mg twice daily. Worth noting for this clone: Antigen unknown.

The clonotype comes from a human donor with alopecia areata. This chain joins TRBV30 and TRBJ2-5, with D perhaps TRBD2 (7 bases). The starting material was CD8+ T cells sorted from blood, obtained at week 24, from a patient treated with tofacitinib. Here the CDR3 reads CAWSNMGGLQETQYF. The CDR3 DNA reads TGTGCCTGGAGTAATATGGGGGGGCTTCAAGAGACCCAGTACTTC.